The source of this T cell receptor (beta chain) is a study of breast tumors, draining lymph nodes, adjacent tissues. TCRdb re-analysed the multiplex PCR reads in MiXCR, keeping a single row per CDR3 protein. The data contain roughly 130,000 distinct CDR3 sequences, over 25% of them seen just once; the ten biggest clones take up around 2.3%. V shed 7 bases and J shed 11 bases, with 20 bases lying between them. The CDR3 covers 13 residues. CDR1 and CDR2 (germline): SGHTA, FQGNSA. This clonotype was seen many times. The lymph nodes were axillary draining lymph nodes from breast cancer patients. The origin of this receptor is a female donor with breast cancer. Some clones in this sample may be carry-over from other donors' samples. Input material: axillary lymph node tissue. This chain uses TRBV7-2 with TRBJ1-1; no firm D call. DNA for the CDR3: TGTGCCAGCACCAGGCAGCAGTCCCCCCAGGCTTTCTTT. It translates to CASTRQQSPQAFF.